This note documents a single T cell receptor (beta chain) sequence. As yet, its antigen is unknown. The V end was cut by 3 bases, the J end by 8 bases, with 16 bases between. Germline V CDR1 and CDR2: SEHNR, FQNEAQ (reference sequence). CDR3 length: 14 amino acids. These data originate in a study of shared clonotypes between healthy human individuals. Study at large: Each donor contributed plates that comprised three CD4 naive, three CD4 memory, two CD8 naive and one CD8 memory.

TCRdb's table, derived via immunoSEQ multiplex PCR, lists solely in-frame clones and lacks some. Found here are around 940,000 clones, over 75% of them singletons; the top ten hold over 1.3%. Findings and caveats of the study: Memory subsets generally showed smaller estimated richness than naive subsets did. It was expected that sequencing depth would affect clonotype sharing among donors.

This TCR was sampled from a man younger than 30 in good health. V and J are TRBV7-9 and TRBJ1-2, with D hard to call. Input material: memory CD4+ T cells sorted from blood. As for subset: CD45RA-negative fraction. CDR3 region: CASSFSESYGGYTF. For the CDR3, the DNA is TGTGCCAGCAGCTTCAGCGAGTCGTATGGGGGCTACACCTTC. Filled out from reference TRBV7-9 and TRBJ1-2, the complete variable domain reads DTGVSQNPRHKITKRGQNVTFRCDPISEHNRLYWYRQTLGQGPEFLTYFQNEAQLEKSRLLSDRFSAERPKGSFSTLEIQRTEQGDSAMYLCASSFSESYGGYTFGSGTRLTVV.